These T cell receptor beta chains were read from a single sample in a study of cytomegalovirus exposure and HLA in healthy donors. Produced via immunoSEQ multiplex PCR; TCRdb's table is partial and in-frame only. The sample contains 50,000 to 65,000 clones, approximately 89% of which appear only once. The sequenced material came from PBMCs. The receptors here all came from a woman under 30 in good health and CMV-seropositive. The CDR3 runs from the conserved cysteine through the conserved F or W. The order of the fields is CDR3 protein, CDR3 DNA, J gene, V gene, D gene, clone size. A D gene is named only where the DNA matches it firmly. Where a row states a size, it is once, few, many or the class of an expanded clone; other rows omit it.

CDR3 protein: CASSQQGLAYEETQYF; CDR3 DNA: TGTGCCAGCAGCCAACAAGGACTAGCTTATGAAGAGACCCAGTACTTC; J gene: TRBJ2-5; V gene: TRBV16; D gene: TRBD2; clone size: once
CDR3 protein: CASSSDRDFPYGYTF; CDR3 DNA: TGTGCCAGCAGTTCGGACAGGGATTTCCCCTATGGCTACACCTTC; J gene: TRBJ1-2; V gene: TRBV5-4; D gene: TRBD1; clone size: .
CDR3 protein: CASSLTMNTEAFF; CDR3 DNA: TGTGCCAGCAGCTTAACTATGAACACTGAAGCTTTCTTT; J gene: TRBJ1-1; V gene: TRBV7-9; D gene: .; clone size: .
CDR3 protein: CASRSPGLRQCKNIQYF; CDR3 DNA: TGTGCCAGCAGATCCCCGGGACTGAGACAGTGCAAAAACATTCAGTACTTC; J gene: TRBJ2-4; V gene: TRBV6-4; D gene: .; clone size: .
CDR3 protein: CASSQITDYNSPLHF; CDR3 DNA: TGTGCCAGCAGTCAGATTACAGATTATAATTCACCCCTCCACTTT; J gene: TRBJ1-6; V gene: TRBV6-6; D gene: .; clone size: few
CDR3 protein: CASSPDSSFYEQYF; CDR3 DNA: TGCGCCAGCAGTCCGGACAGTTCTTTCTACGAGCAGTACTTC; J gene: TRBJ2-7; V gene: TRBV10-1; D gene: .; clone size: few
CDR3 protein: CASRPSGTPGNTIYF; CDR3 DNA: TGTGCCAGCAGACCTTCCGGGACTCCTGGAAACACCATATATTTT; J gene: TRBJ1-3; V gene: TRBV28; D gene: .; clone size: .
CDR3 protein: CASSATGTDFETQYF; CDR3 DNA: TGTGCCAGCAGCGCCACCGGGACTGACTTCGAGACCCAGTACTTC; J gene: TRBJ2-5; V gene: TRBV7-2; D gene: .; clone size: .
CDR3 protein: CASSLRSNEQFF; CDR3 DNA: TGTGCCAGCAGCTTACGGTCCAATGAGCAGTTCTTC; J gene: TRBJ2-1; V gene: TRBV7-3; D gene: .; clone size: once
CDR3 protein: CASTPVRNNSPLHF; CDR3 DNA: TGTGCCAGCACCCCCGTCAGGAATAATTCACCCCTCCACTTT; J gene: TRBJ1-6; V gene: TRBV27; D gene: .; clone size: .
CDR3 protein: CAWSFTPGGGGPHTGELFF; CDR3 DNA: TGTGCCTGGAGTTTTACCCCCGGGGGCGGGGGGCCTCACACCGGGGAGCTGTTTTTT; J gene: TRBJ2-2; V gene: TRBV30; D gene: TRBD2; clone size: few
CDR3 protein: CASSSLPAGVSDTQYF; CDR3 DNA: TGCGCCAGCAGCTCTTTACCAGCGGGGGTGTCAGATACGCAGTATTTT; J gene: TRBJ2-3; V gene: TRBV5-1; D gene: TRBD2; clone size: once
CDR3 protein: CASSVAPSGGGAETQYF; CDR3 DNA: TGTGCCAGCAGCGTAGCTCCGTCGGGCGGGGGGGCAGAGACCCAGTACTTC; J gene: TRBJ2-5; V gene: TRBV9; D gene: TRBD2; clone size: .
CDR3 protein: CASSQGQGDYEQYF; CDR3 DNA: TGTGCCAGCAGCCAGGGACAGGGGGACTACGAGCAGTACTTC; J gene: TRBJ2-7; V gene: TRBV4-2; D gene: TRBD1; clone size: .
CDR3 protein: CASSKTGTYSNQPQHF; CDR3 DNA: TGTGCCAGCTCCAAAACAGGGACCTATAGCAATCAGCCCCAGCATTTT; J gene: TRBJ1-5; V gene: TRBV18; D gene: .; clone size: few
CDR3 protein: CASSLGRGDYNEQFF; CDR3 DNA: TGTGCCAGCAGCTTAGGACGGGGGGACTACAATGAGCAGTTCTTC; J gene: TRBJ2-1; V gene: TRBV7-9; D gene: TRBD2; clone size: .
CDR3 protein: CASSQDRGHQFSGNTIYF; CDR3 DNA: TGTGCCAGCAGCCAAGATCGCGGACACCAGTTCTCTGGAAACACCATATATTTT; J gene: TRBJ1-3; V gene: TRBV14; D gene: .; clone size: .
CDR3 protein: CATSRDRQGGWAFF; CDR3 DNA: TGTGCCACCAGCAGAGATCGTCAGGGGGGTTGGGCTTTCTTT; J gene: TRBJ1-1; V gene: TRBV15; D gene: TRBD1; clone size: once
CDR3 protein: CASSGPFSGDRGWTEAFF; CDR3 DNA: TGTGCCAGCAGTGGACCTTTTTCCGGGGACAGGGGATGGACTGAAGCTTTCTTT; J gene: TRBJ1-1; V gene: TRBV2; D gene: TRBD1; clone size: .
CDR3 protein: CASSPGQGATYEQYF; CDR3 DNA: TGTGCCAGCAGTCCTGGACAGGGGGCAACGTACGAGCAGTACTTC; J gene: TRBJ2-7; V gene: TRBV2; D gene: TRBD1; clone size: .
CDR3 protein: CASSLATGGEEKLFF; CDR3 DNA: TGTGCCAGCAGCTTAGCGACAGGGGGCGAGGAAAAACTGTTTTTT; J gene: TRBJ1-4; V gene: TRBV7-9; D gene: TRBD1; clone size: .
CDR3 protein: CASSPRRGATEAFF; CDR3 DNA: TGTGCCAGCAGCCCCCGACGGGGGGCTACTGAAGCTTTCTTT; J gene: TRBJ1-1; V gene: TRBV28; D gene: .; clone size: .
CDR3 protein: CASSTGYLSEKLFF; CDR3 DNA: TGTGCCAGCTCAACAGGGTATCTTAGTGAAAAACTGTTTTTT; J gene: TRBJ1-4; V gene: TRBV18; D gene: .; clone size: once
CDR3 protein: CASSLTSGGKYF; CDR3 DNA: TGTGCCAGCAGTTTAACTAGCGGGGGAAAGTACTTC; J gene: TRBJ2-7; V gene: TRBV28; D gene: TRBD2; clone size: .
CDR3 protein: CASTPGQYTEAFF; CDR3 DNA: TGTGCCAGTACACCCGGACAATACACTGAAGCTTTCTTT; J gene: TRBJ1-1; V gene: TRBV19; D gene: .; clone size: .
CDR3 protein: CASGLTGLLKDEQFF; CDR3 DNA: TGTGCTAGTGGTTTGACAGGGTTATTAAAGGATGAGCAGTTCTTC; J gene: TRBJ2-1; V gene: TRBV12-5; D gene: .; clone size: .
CDR3 protein: CASSLGQSYGYTF; CDR3 DNA: TGTGCCAGCAGCTTGGGGCAGTCCTATGGCTACACCTTC; J gene: TRBJ1-2; V gene: TRBV7-9; D gene: .; clone size: .
CDR3 protein: CASSYSGLAEYNEQFF; CDR3 DNA: TGTGCCAGCAGTTACTCGGGGCTAGCGGAGTACAATGAGCAGTTCTTC; J gene: TRBJ2-1; V gene: TRBV6-5; D gene: TRBD2; clone size: .
CDR3 protein: CASRLAGGPETQYF; CDR3 DNA: TGTGCCAGCAGACTAGCGGGGGGGCCGGAGACCCAGTACTTC; J gene: TRBJ2-5; V gene: TRBV2; D gene: TRBD2; clone size: .
CDR3 protein: CASSQALSSNTGELFF; CDR3 DNA: TGCGCCAGCAGCCAAGCGTTGTCTTCGAACACCGGGGAGCTGTTTTTT; J gene: TRBJ2-2; V gene: TRBV4-1; D gene: .; clone size: .
CDR3 protein: CASSELGRGGETQYF; CDR3 DNA: TGTGCCAGCAGTGAGTTGGGGAGGGGCGGGGAGACCCAGTACTTC; J gene: TRBJ2-5; V gene: TRBV25-1; D gene: TRBD2; clone size: .
CDR3 protein: CASSPRLSGSSGELFF; CDR3 DNA: TGTGCCAGCAGCCCCAGACTATCGGGTTCCTCCGGGGAGCTGTTTTTT; J gene: TRBJ2-2; V gene: TRBV9; D gene: .; clone size: few
CDR3 protein: CASSDFPGLGGSPLHF; CDR3 DNA: TGTGCCAGCAGTGATTTCCCTGGACTGGGGGGTTCACCCCTCCACTTT; J gene: TRBJ1-6; V gene: TRBV6-1; D gene: .; clone size: .
CDR3 protein: CASSIGQGIYEQYF; CDR3 DNA: TGTGCCAGCAGCATCGGACAGGGGATCTACGAGCAGTACTTC; J gene: TRBJ2-7; V gene: TRBV13; D gene: TRBD1; clone size: once
CDR3 protein: CASTARGNGYTF; CDR3 DNA: TGTGCCAGCACGGCCCGGGGAAATGGCTACACCTTC; J gene: TRBJ1-2; V gene: TRBV18; D gene: .; clone size: .
CDR3 protein: CASSQAPGQGWQPQHF; CDR3 DNA: TGCGCCAGCAGCCAAGCCCCGGGACAGGGATGGCAGCCCCAGCATTTT; J gene: TRBJ1-5; V gene: TRBV4-1; D gene: TRBD1; clone size: .
CDR3 protein: CASSAETGGRGAFF; CDR3 DNA: TGTGCCAGCAGTGCCGAAACAGGGGGCCGGGGAGCTTTCTTT; J gene: TRBJ1-1; V gene: TRBV6-4; D gene: TRBD1; clone size: .
CDR3 protein: CASSRGEFTEAFF; CDR3 DNA: TGTGCCAGCAGCCGGGGGGAGTTCACTGAAGCTTTCTTT; J gene: TRBJ1-1; V gene: TRBV7-3; D gene: .; clone size: .
CDR3 protein: CASSLGQGAGNTIYF; CDR3 DNA: TGCGCCAGCAGCTTGGGTCAGGGTGCCGGAAACACCATATATTTT; J gene: TRBJ1-3; V gene: TRBV5-1; D gene: .; clone size: .
CDR3 protein: CASSLTGLRGEQYF; CDR3 DNA: TGTGCCAGCAGCTTAACCGGCCTGCGGGGCGAGCAGTACTTC; J gene: TRBJ2-7; V gene: TRBV7-9; D gene: .; clone size: .
CDR3 protein: CASSLGQGLGSIDQPQHF; CDR3 DNA: TGTGCCAGCAGTTTAGGGCAGGGGTTGGGAAGTATCGATCAGCCCCAGCATTTT; J gene: TRBJ1-5; V gene: TRBV28; D gene: .; clone size: few
CDR3 protein: CASSFALAGDEQYF; CDR3 DNA: TGCGCCAGCAGCTTCGCCCTTGCCGGAGACGAGCAGTACTTC; J gene: TRBJ2-7; V gene: TRBV5-1; D gene: .; clone size: .
CDR3 protein: CASSVGGTGLSSGNTIYF; CDR3 DNA: TGTGCCAGCAGCGTAGGGGGGACAGGGCTATCATCTGGAAACACCATATATTTT; J gene: TRBJ1-3; V gene: TRBV9; D gene: TRBD1; clone size: .
CDR3 protein: CASRPTGGAREKLFF; CDR3 DNA: TGTGCCAGCAGACCCACCGGGGGGGCGCGGGAAAAACTGTTTTTT; J gene: TRBJ1-4; V gene: TRBV6-5; D gene: .; clone size: .
CDR3 protein: CASSHPGTGVVEQFF; CDR3 DNA: TGCGCCAGCAGCCATCCCGGGACAGGGGTCGTCGAGCAGTTCTTC; J gene: TRBJ2-1; V gene: TRBV4-1; D gene: TRBD1; clone size: .
CDR3 protein: CASSVAGGQGYGYTF; CDR3 DNA: TGTGCCAGCAGCGTAGCAGGGGGACAAGGCTATGGCTACACCTTC; J gene: TRBJ1-2; V gene: TRBV9; D gene: TRBD1; clone size: .
CDR3 protein: CATGTGTGLHEQYF; CDR3 DNA: TGTGCCACAGGCACCGGGACAGGGCTCCACGAGCAGTACTTC; J gene: TRBJ2-7; V gene: TRBV10-3; D gene: TRBD1; clone size: .
CDR3 protein: CAWSLHRASEQYF; CDR3 DNA: TGTGCCTGGAGTTTGCACAGGGCCTCCGAGCAGTACTTC; J gene: TRBJ2-7; V gene: TRBV30; D gene: .; clone size: .
CDR3 protein: CASGFLSYQFF; CDR3 DNA: TGTGCTAGTGGTTTTCTGTCGTATCAGTTCTTC; J gene: TRBJ2-1; V gene: TRBV12-5; D gene: .; clone size: .
CDR3 protein: CASSVGILETNEKLFF; CDR3 DNA: TGTGCCAGCAGCGTAGGGATCTTGGAGACTAATGAAAAACTGTTTTTT; J gene: TRBJ1-4; V gene: TRBV9; D gene: .; clone size: .
CDR3 protein: CASSIPRGQGFDQPQHF; CDR3 DNA: TGTGCCAGTAGTATCCCCCGTGGACAGGGTTTTGATCAGCCCCAGCATTTT; J gene: TRBJ1-5; V gene: TRBV19; D gene: TRBD1; clone size: few
CDR3 protein: CASSTGTAGSPLHF; CDR3 DNA: TGTGCCAGCAGCACTGGGACAGCTGGGTCTCCCCTCCACTTT; J gene: TRBJ1-6; V gene: TRBV9; D gene: TRBD1; clone size: .
CDR3 protein: CATRGTPNTEAFF; CDR3 DNA: TGTGCCACTAGAGGGACACCGAACACTGAAGCTTTCTTT; J gene: TRBJ1-1; V gene: TRBV19; D gene: .; clone size: .
CDR3 protein: CASSPGGLSSYEQYF; CDR3 DNA: TGTGCCAGCAGCCCCGGGGGGCTGAGCTCCTACGAGCAGTACTTC; J gene: TRBJ2-7; V gene: TRBV5-4; D gene: .; clone size: .
CDR3 protein: CASSYVGTLLRVQYF; CDR3 DNA: TGTGCCAGCAGTTACGTCGGGACACTCCTACGAGTGCAGTACTTC; J gene: TRBJ2-7; V gene: TRBV6-5; D gene: .; clone size: .
CDR3 protein: CASSPSANYGYTF; CDR3 DNA: TGTGCCAGCTCACCAAGCGCTAACTATGGCTACACCTTC; J gene: TRBJ1-2; V gene: TRBV18; D gene: .; clone size: few
CDR3 protein: CAWSHGQLNYGYTF; CDR3 DNA: TGTGCCTGGAGCCATGGACAGCTAAACTATGGCTACACCTTC; J gene: TRBJ1-2; V gene: TRBV30; D gene: .; clone size: .
CDR3 protein: CAGKSGTRNNEQFF; CDR3 DNA: TGTGCCGGAAAGTCCGGGACTAGGAACAATGAGCAGTTCTTC; J gene: TRBJ2-1; V gene: TRBV2; D gene: TRBD2; clone size: .
CDR3 protein: CASKRRRVANEKLFF; CDR3 DNA: TGTGCCAGCAAACGTAGGCGGGTGGCTAATGAAAAACTGTTTTTT; J gene: TRBJ1-4; V gene: TRBV28; D gene: .; clone size: .
CDR3 protein: CASSEPRNSGRQETQYF; CDR3 DNA: TGTGCCAGCAGTGAACCGCGGAATAGCGGGAGACAAGAGACCCAGTACTTC; J gene: TRBJ2-5; V gene: TRBV2; D gene: TRBD2; clone size: .